This passage covers 25 T cell receptor beta chains from one sample sequenced in a study of T cell responses to AZD1222 COVID-19 vaccine. The table came from immunoSEQ multiplex PCR; TCRdb's copy has only in-frame clones and leaves some out. Here the sample spans 150,000 to 200,000 clones, 92% being singletons. This sample comprised peripheral blood, obtained on day 0 of MenACWY control vaccination. The receptors were gathered from an adult in good health.

V usage is TRBV9 and J usage is TRBJ2-2; D is unclear. Germline V gene sequence: CDR1 SGDLS, CDR2 YYNGEE. The length of the CDR3 is 15 residues. Trimming cost V 4 bases and J 0 bases, with 10 bases left between them. The DNA of the CDR3 is TGTGCCAGCAGCCCCCGGGCAACGAACACCGGGGAGCTGTTTTTT. Protein: CASSPRATNTGELFF.

The J gene is TRBJ1-1, the V gene TRBV4-1; D not resolved. Germline assignment: CDR1 MGHRA and CDR2 YSYEKL. Trimming cost V 0 bases and J 4 bases, with 9 bases left between them. The CDR3 is 14 amino acids. The CDR3 here is CASSQDRVSTEAFF. For the CDR3, the DNA is TGCGCCAGCAGCCAAGATAGGGTGAGCACTGAAGCTTTCTTT.

This clone was counted a single time. V gene TRBV28 combines with J gene TRBJ2-7, with 10 bases fitting TRBD1. In germline, CDR1 is MDHEN, CDR2 SYDVKM. Trimming at V came to 7 bases and at J to 4 bases, leaving 4 bases not matched to a gene. The CDR3 is 13 residues long. The CDR3 DNA reads TGTGCCAGCATGACAGGGGGCTTATACGAGCAGTACTTC. Protein product: CASMTGGLYEQYF.

This clone was seen a handful of times. The rearrangement uses TRBV3-1 (or the pseudogene TRBV3-2) and TRBJ1-2, with D tentatively TRBD1 (6 bases). This CDR3 has 14 amino acids. CDR1 and CDR2 (germline): LGHDT, YNNKEL (reference sequence). V was cut by 1 base and J by 7 bases, with 13 bases left in between. The CDR3 DNA sequence: TGTGCCAGCAGCCAAGGACAGGCCTCGGGTGGCTACACCTTC. This sequence encodes CASSQGQASGGYTF.

This chain uses TRBV3-1 (or the pseudogene TRBV3-2) with TRBJ2-7, with TRBD2 matching 11 bases. Unmatched junction bases numbered 16, after V lost 5 bases and J lost 7 bases. The CDR3 loop spans 17 amino acids. Germline V gives CDR1 LGHDT, CDR2 YNNKEL (reference sequence). The DNA of the CDR3 is TGTGCCAGCAGCACGCTAGCGGGAGGACCTACGGGCGTTGAGCAGTACTTC. The encoded protein is CASSTLAGGPTGVEQYF.

The genes are TRBV5-5 and TRBJ1-5; no firm D call. Deletions cut 0 bases from V and 0 bases from J, with 7 bases between. There are 15 residues in the CDR3. Germline lookup yields CDR1 SGHKS and CDR2 YYEKEE (reference sequence). CDR3 amino acids: CASSLASDSNQPQHF. CDR3 bases: TGTGCCAGCAGCTTGGCGTCAGATAGCAATCAGCCCCAGCATTTT.

V gene TRBV9 combines with J gene TRBJ1-3, with TRBD1 as a possible D gene (6 bases). The CDR3 runs to 15 residues. Germline-derived CDR1 and CDR2 are SGDLS and YYNGEE. Trimming removed 2 bases from V and 0 bases from J, with 9 bases in between. For the CDR3, the DNA is TGTGCCAGCAGCGTCCGACAGGACTCTGGAAACACCATATATTTT. Its protein product is CASSVRQDSGNTIYF.

This clone was picked up one time. V gene TRBV15 combines with J gene TRBJ1-3, with D uncertain. Germline V CDR1 and CDR2: LNHNV, YYDKDF (reference sequence). This CDR3 contains 13 residues. Trimming cost V 7 bases and J 0 bases, with 7 bases left between them. The CDR3 bases are TGTGCCACCACCGGCCACTCTGGAAACACCATATATTTT. Translating gives CATTGHSGNTIYF.

J is TRBJ1-2 and V is TRBV28, with D unresolved. V was shortened by 7 bases and J by 4 bases, with 16 bases between the two germline ends. Germline loops: CDR1 MDHEN, CDR2 SYDVKM. The CDR3 sequence is 14 residues long. CDR3 loop: CASTNPTRRYGYTF. The CDR3 DNA is TGTGCCAGCACCAACCCCACCCGACGCTATGGCTACACCTTC.

The chain carries TRBV30 and TRBJ2-2; the D gene is possibly TRBD1 (6 bases). Germline V CDR1 and CDR2: GTSNPN, SVGIG (reference sequence). V lost 3 bases and J lost 2, with 19 bases in between. This CDR3 spans 17 amino acids. Here the CDR3 DNA reads TGTGCCTGGAGGGAATGGCAGGGGTCCCCTAACACCGGGGAGCTGTTTTTT. Amino acids: CAWREWQGSPNTGELFF.

This clone was recorded once. The chain carries TRBV5-1 and TRBJ1-1, with D possibly TRBD1 on 5 matching bases. Germline V CDR1 and CDR2: SGHRS, YFSETQ. V lost 4 bases, J lost 2 bases, and 12 bases lay in between. The CDR3 consists of 14 residues. CDR3 amino acids: CASSPGPTNTEAFF. The DNA for the CDR3 is TGCGCCAGCAGCCCGGGACCTACCAACACTGAAGCTTTCTTT.

The V call is TRBV28, the J call TRBJ1-5, with 8 bases aligning to TRBD1. The trim removed 6 bases at V and 0 bases at J, leaving 4 bases unmatched. This CDR3 region has 15 residues. The germline V gene has CDR1 MDHEN and CDR2 SYDVKM. The DNA for the CDR3 is TGTGCCAGCAGGGCAACAGGGGGTAGCAATCAGCCCCAGCATTTT. Translating it yields CASRATGGSNQPQHF.

The chain links TRBV30 to TRBJ1-6; D is possibly TRBD1 (6 bases). Germline CDR1 and CDR2: GTSNPN and SVGIG (reference sequence). This CDR3 spans 13 amino acids. V lost 7 bases and J 7 bases, leaving 14 bases between the germline ends. CDR3 in DNA: TGTGCCTACGGGGGGCCACAGAATTCACCCCTCCACTTT. Translating it yields CAYGGPQNSPLHF.

V gene TRBV20-1 combines with J gene TRBJ1-1; the D gene is possibly TRBD1 (6 bases). This CDR3 is built from 13 residues. Germline CDR1 and CDR2: DFQATT and SNEGSKA (reference sequence). The V and J ends lost 3 bases and 4 bases respectively, with 12 bases between them. Here the CDR3 reads CSASEGGLTEAFF. The DNA for the CDR3 is TGCAGTGCTAGTGAGGGGGGACTCACTGAAGCTTTCTTT.

V is TRBV5-1 and J is TRBJ1-1, with TRBD1 matching 9 bases. CDR3 size: 15 residues. Germline lookup yields CDR1 SGHRS and CDR2 YFSETQ. V lost 4 bases and J lost 5; bases outside the gene matches: 9. This CDR3 reads CASSRQGVGGTEAFF. The CDR3 DNA sequence: TGCGCCAGCAGCCGACAGGGGGTCGGGGGGACTGAAGCTTTCTTT.

The V gene is TRBV15, the J gene TRBJ2-1, with D possibly TRBD2 on 6 matching bases. The germline gives CDR1 LNHNV, CDR2 YYDKDF (reference sequence). The CDR3 spans 16 residues. V was shortened by 0 bases and J by 7 bases, with 16 bases between the two germline ends. CDR3 region: CATSRDGSAAGNEQFF. The CDR3 bases are TGTGCCACCAGCAGAGATGGGAGTGCCGCGGGGAATGAGCAGTTCTTC. The entire variable domain, with the rest obtained from reference TRBV15 and TRBJ2-1, is as follows: DAMVIQNPRYQVTQFGKPVTLSCSQTLNHNVMYWYQQKSSQAPKLLFHYYDKDFNNEADTPDNFQSRRPNTSFCFLDIRSPGLGDTAMYLCATSRDGSAAGNEQFFGPGTRLTVL.

J is TRBJ1-2 and V is TRBV15; no definite D call. The CDR3 has 14 residues. Trimming took 4 bases from V and 7 from J, leaving 16 bases between them. CDR1 is LNHNV, CDR2 YYDKDF, per germline (reference sequence). The CDR3 is CATSIPGQPGGYTF. CDR3 coding DNA: TGTGCCACCAGCATACCAGGCCAACCAGGTGGCTACACCTTC.

The chain joins TRBV6-5 to TRBJ2-1, with D possibly TRBD2 on 6 matching bases. The V gene lost 4 bases and the J gene lost 10 bases, with 11 bases spanning the gap. In germline, CDR1 is MNHEY, CDR2 SVGAGI. The CDR3 length is 12 residues. As DNA, the CDR3 is TGTGCCAGCAGTTCCGTCGCGGGAGAGCAGTTCTTC. This sequence encodes CASSSVAGEQFF.

V and J are TRBV2 and TRBJ1-2; D might be TRBD1 (5 bases). Trimming took 4 bases from V and 6 from J, leaving 12 bases between them. This CDR3 has 13 residues. The germline CDR1 and CDR2 sequences are SNHLY and FYNNEI. The CDR3 bases are TGTGCCAGCAGTGTTGTGACAGTCCATGGCTACACCTTC. It yields the protein CASSVVTVHGYTF.

The chain is built from TRBV21-1 and TRBJ1-4. TRBV21-1 is a pseudogene locus. The CDR3 is 14 amino acids. CDR3: CASKPLTWLGKLFF. In DNA form, the CDR3 reads TGTGCCAGCAAACCCCTGACGTGGCTCGGAAAACTGTTTTTT.

The V gene is TRBV7-9, the J gene TRBJ1-2, with D possibly being TRBD1 (6 bases). Trimming removed 5 bases from V and 2 bases from J, with 15 bases in between. The CDR3 has 15 residues. CDR1 and CDR2 from the germline V gene are SEHNR and FQNEAQ (reference sequence). CDR3 sequence: CASSTEGGRNYGYTF. The CDR3, as DNA: TGTGCCAGCAGCACCGAGGGGGGGAGGAACTATGGCTACACCTTC.

The chain is built from TRBV30 and TRBJ1-6; 11 bases match TRBD1. Trimming at V came to 4 bases and at J to 9 bases, leaving 8 bases not matched to a gene. Germline V gene data show CDR1 as GTSNPN and CDR2 as SVGIG (reference sequence). The CDR3 is 15 amino acids. CDR3 residues: CAWKEGTGGGSPLHF. The CDR3 DNA sequence: TGTGCCTGGAAAGAAGGGACAGGGGGTGGTTCACCCCTCCACTTT. The whole variable domain, remainder taken from reference TRBV30 and TRBJ1-6, is SQTIHQWPATLVQPVGSPLSLECTVEGTSNPNLYWYRQAAGRGLQLLFYSVGIGQISSEVPQNLSASRPQDRQFILSSKKLLLSDSGFYLCAWKEGTGGGSPLHFGNGTRLTVT.

This clone was found a few times. V and J are TRBV7-6 and TRBJ2-3; tentative D call: TRBD2 (5 bases). Germline V CDR1 and CDR2: SGHVS, FNYEAQ. This CDR3 spans 16 amino acids. Trimming shortened V by 6 bases and J by 0 bases, and 16 bases separated the two germline ends. The CDR3, as DNA: TGTGCCAGCAGGTATAAAGGACTTTTGAGCACAGATACGCAGTATTTT. It translates to CASRYKGLLSTDTQYF.

V is TRBV2 and J is TRBJ2-1, with 10 bases matching TRBD2. The CDR3 runs 14 residues. The V segment lost 3 bases and the J segment 15 bases; nucleotides outside the gene matches: 11. Germline loops: CDR1 SNHLY, CDR2 FYNNEI. DNA of the CDR3: TGTGCCAGCAGTGAGGGACTAGCGATCAGGACGTCGTTCTTC. This codes for CASSEGLAIRTSFF.

The gene calls are TRBV7-8 and TRBJ2-3, with TRBD1 matching over 8 bases. V was pared by 5 bases and J by 7 bases, with 14 bases of the junction left unmatched. The CDR3 runs 16 residues. CDR1 and CDR2 (germline): SGHVS, FQNEAQ. The CDR3 coding sequence is TGTGCCAGCAGCCCCCACGGCAGGGGGCTGAACCATACGCAGTATTTT. This encodes CASSPHGRGLNHTQYF. The whole variable domain, filled in from reference TRBV7-8 and TRBJ2-3, reads GAGVSQSPRYKVAKRGQDVALRCDPISGHVSLFWYQQALGQGPEFLTYFQNEAQLDKSGLPSDRFFAERPEGSVSTLKIQRTQQEDSAVYLCASSPHGRGLNHTQYFGPGTRLTVL.